The sequence of this TCR beta chain was determined in a study of blood T cell repertoires in COVID-19. Study in general: Researchers got acute and convalescent COVID-19 samples from the United States, Italy and Spain. T cells, B-cell-depleted T cells, or PBMCs provided the cDNA or gDNA that served as material.

As originally analysed: Scientists estimated how many nucleated cells there were by amplifying reference gene primers. The protocol was immunoSEQ multiplex PCR, while the TCRdb copy is restricted to in-frame clones and leaves out a portion. V and J calls and clone size follow that table, whereas D and trimming were derived from the DNA. The sample holds about 84,000 clones, 70% to 80% seen once. V lost 0 bases, J lost 3 bases, and 6 bases stayed unmatched. The CDR3 contains 16 residues. Germline-derived CDR1 and CDR2 are LGHNA and YSLEER. The chain employs TRBV4-3 and TRBJ2-7; 9 nucleotides agree with TRBD2. This receptor was identified in a man over 45 with active or convalescent COVID-19. Sequencing input: peripheral blood. In nucleotides, the CDR3 is TGCGCCAGCAGCCAAGAGGTCGGCGGGGGGGTCTACGAGCAGTACTTC. Translated, it gives CASSQEVGGGVYEQYF.